The rows below give T cell receptor beta chains drawn from one sample of a study of T cells in Graves' hyperthyroidism and ophthalmopathy. TCRdb analysed the multiplex PCR reads with MiXCR anew, one entry per CDR3 protein. The data contain roughly 580,000 distinct CDR3 sequences, 11% to 15% of them singletons. The sequencing sample was made of blood. These receptors all come from a woman between 25 and 40 years old with Graves' hyperthyroidism that later progressed to Graves' ophthalmopathy. CDR3s leave out the opening cysteine and the closing phenylalanine or tryptophan.

v_call	j_call	cdr3_aa
TRBV2	TRBJ1-2	ASIGGIYGYT
TRBV7-9	TRBJ1-2	ASSLQGENYGYT
TRBV27	TRBJ2-7	ASKGQSYEQY
TRBV3-1	TRBJ1-6	ASSSTGGTHSPLH
TRBV6-1	TRBJ2-5	ASMRVLLAGGQETQY
TRBV7-2	TRBJ1-5	ASSSFNQPQH
TRBV11-2	TRBJ1-5	ASSRDRVNQPQH
TRBV6-5	TRBJ1-1	ASSYENTQRAEAF
TRBV19	TRBJ2-1	ASSIESSAYYNEQF
TRBV15	TRBJ2-1	ATSRADAGGNEQF
TRBV5-1	TRBJ1-2	ASSLTLQGAYGYT
TRBV20-1	TRBJ1-1	SAPGGGPRSEAF
TRBV6-2/TRBV6-3	TRBJ1-5	ASSRDQVGAAQH
TRBV27	TRBJ1-2	ASSPYQDGDYGYT
TRBV20-1	TRBJ2-7	SASAPSSEQY
TRBV6-1	TRBJ1-1	ASRGQGTHTEAF
TRBV12-3/TRBV12-4	TRBJ2-5	ASSFRQGETQY
TRBV4-2	TRBJ2-1	ASSQDGRVTDEQF
TRBV12-3/TRBV12-4	TRBJ2-4	ASSQRDPDIQY
TRBV7-6	TRBJ1-5	ASSLEVAKPQH
TRBV3-1	TRBJ2-7	ASSQVQGAEEQY
TRBV12-3/TRBV12-4	TRBJ2-2	ASSHGDRVGTGELF
TRBV6-1	TRBJ2-1	ASSDLTPGTGTEQF
TRBV20-1	TRBJ1-2	RVTGNYT
TRBV29-1	TRBJ2-3	SVEDGGRASADTQY
TRBV4-1	TRBJ1-3	ASSQDSGRNTIY
TRBV11-2	TRBJ2-4	ASSSDRGDIQY
TRBV7-9	TRBJ2-3	ASSLKGLSTDTQY
TRBV11-3	TRBJ2-7	ASSWGGQGAEQY
TRBV30	TRBJ1-4	AWSRMRQQGGEKLF
TRBV9	TRBJ2-5	ASSGSGTSETQY
TRBV25-1	TRBJ1-4	ASSGLLNEKLF
TRBV27	TRBJ1-5	ASSLSVGQLNQPQH
TRBV27	TRBJ1-2	ASGPGRVYGYT
TRBV6-1	TRBJ1-1	ASGREGGGTEAF
TRBV24-1	TRBJ2-5	ATSDTTVTQGTQY
TRBV6-5	TRBJ1-2	ASSYISHSGIDGYT
TRBV3-1	TRBJ1-3	ASSQAGQGDGNTIY
TRBV24-1	TRBJ1-5	ATPGAHSNQPQH
TRBV7-6	TRBJ1-3	ASSLEVVSNSGNTIY
TRBV7-2	TRBJ2-7	ATRLRLAGKYEQY
TRBV27	TRBJ2-5	ASSSRANGGETQY
TRBV28	TRBJ2-5	ASSPPLAGEETQY
TRBV11-2	TRBJ2-7	ASSSGGFRAYDAEQY
TRBV6-1	TRBJ1-4	ASSAYIPMDSGRQGEKLF
TRBV19	TRBJ2-6	ASSITGGSGANVLT
TRBV20-1	TRBJ1-5	SPSQGPNQPQH
TRBV24-1	TRBJ2-1	ATSRDHNEQF
TRBV5-5	TRBJ2-5	ASSLSALPIQETQY
TRBV7-6	TRBJ2-6	ASSLADGGTGANVLT
TRBV7-3	TRBJ2-3	ASSPVGLAGADTQY
TRBV6-1	TRBJ2-7	ASRRGEGSYEQY
TRBV6-1	TRBJ2-7	ASSEILFEQY
TRBV12-3/TRBV12-4	TRBJ2-5	ASSFSPGTETQY
TRBV14	TRBJ2-7	ASSPGYHEQY
TRBV20-1	TRBJ2-7	SARTRDSSYEQY
TRBV7-2	TRBJ2-7	ASSLADNIFEGEQY
TRBV19	TRBJ2-7	ASSPGQGAYEQY
TRBV30	TRBJ2-7	AWSGLAGRLEQY